The rows below give T cell receptor beta chains drawn from one sample of a study of cytomegalovirus exposure and HLA in healthy donors. Data came from immunoSEQ multiplex PCR; TCRdb stores just in-frame clones and leaves some out. This table has approximately 58,000 clones, roughly 94% appearing once. Sequencing was carried out using PBMCs. These receptors originate from a man between 18 and 29 years old in good health and CMV-seronegative. Each CDR3 is given with its conserved first and last residue. D genes are given only for firm matches. Expanded clones are given a class, and other clones once, few, many or no size at all.

cdr3_aa: CASSLQGAPGETQYF
cdr3_nt: TGTGCCAGCAGTTTACAGGGGGCGCCCGGAGAGACCCAGTACTTC
clone_size: .
d_call: TRBD1
v_call: TRBV28
j_call: TRBJ2-5

cdr3_aa: CASSLKHLAEFNNEQFF
cdr3_nt: TGTGCCAGCTCACTAAAACATCTAGCGGAATTTAACAATGAGCAGTTCTTC
clone_size: .
d_call: TRBD2
v_call: TRBV18
j_call: TRBJ2-1

cdr3_aa: CASSLSSGYGYTF
cdr3_nt: TGCGCCAGCAGCTTGAGTTCCGGCTATGGCTACACCTTC
clone_size: .
d_call: .
v_call: TRBV5-1
j_call: TRBJ1-2

cdr3_aa: CASSAGPSTEAFF
cdr3_nt: TGTGCCAGCAGCGCGGGGCCGAGCACTGAAGCTTTCTTT
clone_size: .
d_call: .
v_call: TRBV7-2
j_call: TRBJ1-1

cdr3_aa: CASSPGQLRSTDTQYF
cdr3_nt: TGTGCCAGCAGCCCCGGACAGCTTAGGAGCACAGATACGCAGTATTTT
clone_size: .
d_call: .
v_call: TRBV9
j_call: TRBJ2-3

cdr3_aa: CASSQDEGDMNTEAFF
cdr3_nt: TGCGCCAGCAGCCAAGACGAGGGTGACATGAACACTGAAGCTTTCTTT
clone_size: .
d_call: .
v_call: TRBV4-1
j_call: TRBJ1-1

cdr3_aa: CASKAGNYGYTF
cdr3_nt: TGTGCCAGTAAGGCAGGGAACTATGGCTACACCTTC
clone_size: .
d_call: .
v_call: TRBV19
j_call: TRBJ1-2

cdr3_aa: CASTGTVNYGYTF
cdr3_nt: TGTGCCAGCACCGGGACAGTTAACTATGGCTACACCTTC
clone_size: .
d_call: TRBD1
v_call: TRBV6-5
j_call: TRBJ1-2

cdr3_aa: CASSISEGGYGYTF
cdr3_nt: TGTGCCAGTAGTATTTCGGAAGGGGGCTATGGCTACACCTTC
clone_size: .
d_call: .
v_call: TRBV19
j_call: TRBJ1-2

cdr3_aa: CASSASSGANVLTF
cdr3_nt: TGTGCCAGCAGCGCCAGTTCTGGGGCCAACGTCCTGACTTTC
clone_size: .
d_call: .
v_call: TRBV11-2
j_call: TRBJ2-6

cdr3_aa: CASSSGLGGYNEQFF
cdr3_nt: TGCGCCAGCAGCTCCGGACTAGGAGGCTACAATGAGCAGTTCTTC
clone_size: .
d_call: TRBD2
v_call: TRBV5-1
j_call: TRBJ2-1

cdr3_aa: CASSLVPGGASGNTIYF
cdr3_nt: TGTGCCAGCAGCTTAGTTCCGGGTGGAGCCTCTGGAAACACCATATATTTT
clone_size: .
d_call: .
v_call: TRBV7-6
j_call: TRBJ1-3

cdr3_aa: CASSLGQNYGYTF
cdr3_nt: TGTGCCAGCAGCCTTGGACAGAACTATGGCTACACCTTC
clone_size: .
d_call: .
v_call: TRBV7-9
j_call: TRBJ1-2

cdr3_aa: CASSLGLALDTDTQYF
cdr3_nt: TGTGCCAGCAGCTTAGGCTTAGCGCTAGACACAGATACGCAGTATTTT
clone_size: .
d_call: .
v_call: TRBV7-6
j_call: TRBJ2-3

cdr3_aa: CAWGTASNYGYTF
cdr3_nt: TGTGCCTGGGGGACAGCTTCTAACTATGGCTACACCTTC
clone_size: once
d_call: TRBD1
v_call: TRBV30
j_call: TRBJ1-2

cdr3_aa: CASSLADKREHHEQYF
cdr3_nt: TGTGCCAGCAGCTTAGCCGACAAGCGGGAGCACCACGAGCAGTACTTC
clone_size: .
d_call: TRBD2
v_call: TRBV7-9
j_call: TRBJ2-7

cdr3_aa: CASSVGVESFSYGYTF
cdr3_nt: TGTGCCAGCAGCGTAGGGGTGGAGTCATTCAGCTATGGCTACACCTTC
clone_size: .
d_call: .
v_call: TRBV9
j_call: TRBJ1-2

cdr3_aa: CASRRGSGSTDTQYF
cdr3_nt: TGTGCCAGCAGACGGGGTAGCGGGTCCACAGATACGCAGTATTTT
clone_size: .
d_call: TRBD2
v_call: TRBV7-2
j_call: TRBJ2-3

cdr3_aa: CASQRGTGDVMGTEAFF
cdr3_nt: TGTGCCAGTCAGAGGGGGACAGGGGACGTCATGGGCACTGAAGCTTTCTTT
clone_size: .
d_call: TRBD1
v_call: TRBV19
j_call: TRBJ1-1

cdr3_aa: CASSPAYEQYF
cdr3_nt: TGTGCCAGCAGCCCCGCCTACGAGCAGTACTTC
clone_size: .
d_call: .
v_call: TRBV25-1
j_call: TRBJ2-7

cdr3_aa: CASSERFAEGQPQHF
cdr3_nt: TGTGCCAGCAGTGAACGCTTTGCGGAAGGCCAGCCCCAGCATTTT
clone_size: .
d_call: .
v_call: TRBV6-1
j_call: TRBJ1-5

cdr3_aa: CASSQESTGSPYEQYF
cdr3_nt: TGTGCCAGCAGCCAAGAGTCTACAGGGAGCCCCTACGAGCAGTACTTC
clone_size: .
d_call: .
v_call: TRBV14
j_call: TRBJ2-7

cdr3_aa: CASRPDRDSGNQETQYF
cdr3_nt: TGTGCCAGCAGACCTGATCGGGATAGCGGAAACCAAGAGACCCAGTACTTC
clone_size: .
d_call: .
v_call: TRBV7-9
j_call: TRBJ2-5

cdr3_aa: CASSPSKSSTLAGRANEQFF
cdr3_nt: TGTGCCAGTAGTCCGTCCAAGTCCTCGACACTAGCGGGCCGAGCTAATGAGCAGTTCTTC
clone_size: .
d_call: TRBD2
v_call: TRBV19
j_call: TRBJ2-1

cdr3_aa: CASSLVGQSTDTQYF
cdr3_nt: TGTGCCAGCAGCTTAGTGGGACAAAGCACAGATACGCAGTATTTT
clone_size: .
d_call: .
v_call: TRBV7-9
j_call: TRBJ2-3

cdr3_aa: CASSSTATDTQYF
cdr3_nt: TGTGCCAGCAGCTCGACTGCCACAGATACGCAGTATTTT
clone_size: .
d_call: .
v_call: TRBV7-9
j_call: TRBJ2-3

cdr3_aa: CASSSYTGEGYTF
cdr3_nt: TGTGCCAGCAGTTCCTATACAGGGGAAGGCTACACCTTC
clone_size: .
d_call: TRBD1
v_call: TRBV27
j_call: TRBJ1-2

cdr3_aa: CAWRASTGGNYGYTF
cdr3_nt: TGTGCCTGGAGGGCCTCAACAGGGGGTAACTATGGCTACACCTTC
clone_size: .
d_call: TRBD1
v_call: TRBV30
j_call: TRBJ1-2

cdr3_aa: CASSFAMRETQYF
cdr3_nt: TGTGCCAGCAGCTTTGCGATGAGAGAGACCCAGTACTTC
clone_size: .
d_call: .
v_call: TRBV5-8
j_call: TRBJ2-5

cdr3_aa: CASSFGQGEAFF
cdr3_nt: TGTGCCAGCAGCTTTGGACAGGGGGAAGCTTTCTTT
clone_size: .
d_call: TRBD1
v_call: TRBV2
j_call: TRBJ1-1

cdr3_aa: CASSSGLAGTGELFF
cdr3_nt: TGTGCCAGCAGCTCAGGACTAGCGGGGACCGGGGAGCTGTTTTTT
clone_size: .
d_call: TRBD2
v_call: TRBV7-3
j_call: TRBJ2-2

cdr3_aa: CASSLKQGNDYYNEQFF
cdr3_nt: TGTGCCAGCTCGCTTAAACAGGGGAACGATTACTACAATGAGCAGTTCTTC
clone_size: .
d_call: TRBD1
v_call: TRBV18
j_call: TRBJ2-1

cdr3_aa: CASSSGVARTDTQYF
cdr3_nt: TGCGCCAGCAGCTCTGGAGTAGCGAGGACAGATACGCAGTATTTT
clone_size: .
d_call: .
v_call: TRBV5-1
j_call: TRBJ2-3

cdr3_aa: CSVSSYTEAFF
cdr3_nt: TGCAGCGTTTCGTCGTACACTGAAGCTTTCTTT
clone_size: .
d_call: .
v_call: TRBV29-1
j_call: TRBJ1-1

cdr3_aa: CASSEWPGRETQYF
cdr3_nt: TGTGCCAGCAGTGAGTGGCCAGGGAGGGAGACCCAGTACTTC
clone_size: .
d_call: .
v_call: TRBV6-1
j_call: TRBJ2-5

cdr3_aa: CASSSRQGVNTGELFF
cdr3_nt: TGTGCCAGCAGCTCCCGACAGGGGGTGAACACCGGGGAGCTGTTTTTT
clone_size: .
d_call: TRBD1
v_call: TRBV7-2
j_call: TRBJ2-2

cdr3_aa: CASSLGAGNNQPQHF
cdr3_nt: TGTGCCAGCAGCTTGGGGGCAGGTAACAATCAGCCCCAGCATTTT
clone_size: .
d_call: .
v_call: TRBV5-6
j_call: TRBJ1-5

cdr3_aa: CASSLRWDNYEQYF
cdr3_nt: TGTGCCAGCAGCCTTCGTTGGGACAACTACGAGCAGTACTTC
clone_size: .
d_call: .
v_call: TRBV7-2
j_call: TRBJ2-7

cdr3_aa: CASSPLTGPYEQYF
cdr3_nt: TGTGCCAGCAGCCCCTTGACAGGTCCCTACGAGCAGTACTTC
clone_size: .
d_call: .
v_call: TRBV5-6
j_call: TRBJ2-7

cdr3_aa: CASSLRPFRQGGGTEAFF
cdr3_nt: TGTGCCAGCAGTTTACGACCTTTTAGACAGGGCGGAGGGACTGAAGCTTTCTTT
clone_size: .
d_call: TRBD1
v_call: TRBV28
j_call: TRBJ1-1

cdr3_aa: CASSPGGSGNTIYF
cdr3_nt: TGTGCCAGCTCACCCGGAGGGAGTGGAAACACCATATATTTT
clone_size: .
d_call: .
v_call: TRBV18
j_call: TRBJ1-3

cdr3_aa: CASSSNIMNTEAFF
cdr3_nt: TGTGCCAGCAGCTCGAACATCATGAACACTGAAGCTTTCTTT
clone_size: .
d_call: .
v_call: TRBV7-3
j_call: TRBJ1-1

cdr3_aa: CASSSPGQGVPDTQYF
cdr3_nt: TGTGCCAGCAGTTCCCCGGGACAGGGGGTCCCAGATACGCAGTATTTT
clone_size: .
d_call: TRBD1
v_call: TRBV28
j_call: TRBJ2-3

cdr3_aa: CASSFTGTTYEQYF
cdr3_nt: TGCGCCAGCAGCTTTACAGGGACAACCTACGAGCAGTACTTC
clone_size: .
d_call: .
v_call: TRBV5-1
j_call: TRBJ2-7

cdr3_aa: CASSFGQGNTIYF
cdr3_nt: TGTGCCAGCAGCTTCGGACAAGGAAACACCATATATTTT
clone_size: .
d_call: .
v_call: TRBV5-6
j_call: TRBJ1-3

cdr3_aa: CASRPGGLDEAFF
cdr3_nt: TGTGCCAGCAGACCAGGGGGCTTAGATGAAGCTTTCTTT
clone_size: .
d_call: TRBD1
v_call: TRBV6-5
j_call: TRBJ1-1

cdr3_aa: CASSLEPLASGRARLYF
cdr3_nt: TGTGCCAGCAGCTTAGAACCTTTGGCTAGCGGGAGGGCCAGGCTTTACTTC
clone_size: .
d_call: TRBD2
v_call: TRBV7-9
j_call: TRBJ2-7

cdr3_aa: CSARKWYEQYF
cdr3_nt: TGCAGTGCCAGGAAGTGGTACGAGCAGTACTTC
clone_size: .
d_call: .
v_call: TRBV20-1
j_call: TRBJ2-7

cdr3_aa: CASSPLGQGANGYTF
cdr3_nt: TGTGCCAGCAGCCCTCTGGGGCAGGGGGCGAATGGCTACACCTTC
clone_size: .
d_call: TRBD1
v_call: TRBV27
j_call: TRBJ1-2

cdr3_aa: CASRPEAGYAYNEQFF
cdr3_nt: TGTGCCAGCAGGCCCGAAGCGGGATATGCCTACAATGAGCAGTTCTTC
clone_size: .
d_call: TRBD2
v_call: TRBV27
j_call: TRBJ2-1

cdr3_aa: CASSERSTNEKLFF
cdr3_nt: TGTGCCAGCAGTGAGAGATCAACTAATGAAAAACTGTTTTTT
clone_size: .
d_call: .
v_call: TRBV2
j_call: TRBJ1-4

cdr3_aa: CASTGTGTEAFF
cdr3_nt: TGTGCCAGCACCGGAACGGGCACTGAAGCTTTCTTT
clone_size: once
d_call: .
v_call: TRBV25-1
j_call: TRBJ1-1

cdr3_aa: CASRLGTQGTEAFF
cdr3_nt: TGCGCCAGCAGATTAGGGACACAGGGCACTGAAGCTTTCTTT
clone_size: .
d_call: .
v_call: TRBV5-1
j_call: TRBJ1-1